Sequencing of this TCR beta chain was carried out in a study of blood T cell repertoires in COVID-19 (dated by TCRdb to the early 2020s). For the wider study: Collaborator samples came from the United States, Italy and Spain and covered acute and convalescent phases of COVID-19. The material from the prospective study consisted of cDNA or gDNA derived from T cells, B-cell-depleted T cells, or PBMCs. The dataset comprised deeply sampled blood TCRbeta repertoires from subjects exposed to, actively infected with, or recovered from COVID-19. Sample metadata almost always included a de-identified subject ID, COVID-19 status, age in years and sex. Where available, HLA class I and class II types were taken from metadata supplied by the sample provider and were not determined by assay-based typing. The repertoires were released in a freely available public database intended as a resource for research on the immune response to SARS-CoV-2. The samples were drawn from two sources: the first 160 participants of the ongoing ImmuneRACE study, and fewer than 1,500 subjects contributed by 6 global collaborators.

Study-wide findings and limitations: The quantity of clinical and demographic metadata differed by source and by participant and was supplied without curation.

This clone was seen a handful of times. Its antigen is currently not known. Per-base quality was not reported, and no clone a single base away is much larger than it. Here V drops 7 bases and J drops 4 bases, and the junction holds 6 bases not matched to any gene. Based on the germline V gene (reference sequence), the CDR1 and CDR2 sequences are SGHKS and YYEKEE. The CDR3 contains 14 residues, cysteine and phenylalanine counted. CDR3 DNA only is kept here, 42 bases in frame from base 1. TCRbeta CDR3 regions were amplified from genomic DNA by means of the immunoSEQ Assay, a bias-controlled multiplex PCR. The study's own analysis went as follows. Within the assay, amplification of reference gene primers was used to estimate how many nucleated cells each sample contained. Sequence reads were collapsed and filtered to measure the absolute abundance of every unique TCRbeta CDR3 rearrangement. For each sample, productive Simpson clonality was calculated as the square root of Simpson's diversity index across productive rearrangements. The table comes from immuneACCESS by way of TCRdb, which keeps in-frame sequences with V and J called. Part of the clones is missing from these tables; in studies checked, under half for an unresolved V gene and the rest for unknown reasons. That table is the source of V, J and clone size, and D and trimming were worked out from the DNA. The sample table holds almost 35,000 clones, of which nearly 80% were seen once. In total, the top ten clones hold around 30% of the sample.

Whole blood was collected in K2EDTA tubes by collaborating institutions according to the institutions' own protocols. For TCRbeta analysis, collaborator samples were shipped as frozen whole blood, as isolated PBMCs, or as DNA extracted from either sample type. The receptor comes from an elderly man with acute or convalescent COVID-19. Sequencing was carried out using peripheral blood. The rearrangement joined TRBV5-5 to TRBJ2-3; 10 of the junction bases match TRBD2. CDR3 reads: CASRLAGRPDTQYF. The base sequence is TGTGCCAGCCGACTAGCGGGCCGCCCAGATACGCAGTATTTT.